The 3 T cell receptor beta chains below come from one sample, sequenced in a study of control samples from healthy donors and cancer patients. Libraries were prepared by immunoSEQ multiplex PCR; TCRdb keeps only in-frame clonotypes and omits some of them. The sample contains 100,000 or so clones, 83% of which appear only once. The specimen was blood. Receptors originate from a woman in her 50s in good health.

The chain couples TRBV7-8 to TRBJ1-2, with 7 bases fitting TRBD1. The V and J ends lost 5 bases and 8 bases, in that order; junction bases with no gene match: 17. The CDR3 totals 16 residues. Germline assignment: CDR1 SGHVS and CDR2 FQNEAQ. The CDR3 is CASSRDRKGLYIGYTF. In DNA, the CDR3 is TGTGCCAGCAGCAGGGACAGAAAAGGGCTTTATATCGGCTACACCTTC.

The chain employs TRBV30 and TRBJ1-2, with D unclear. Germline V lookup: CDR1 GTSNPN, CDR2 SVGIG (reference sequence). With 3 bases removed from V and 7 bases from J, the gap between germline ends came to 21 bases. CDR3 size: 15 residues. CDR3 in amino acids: CAWSPNMGVPSGYTF. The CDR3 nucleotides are TGTGCCTGGAGCCCGAACATGGGAGTTCCGAGTGGCTACACCTTC.

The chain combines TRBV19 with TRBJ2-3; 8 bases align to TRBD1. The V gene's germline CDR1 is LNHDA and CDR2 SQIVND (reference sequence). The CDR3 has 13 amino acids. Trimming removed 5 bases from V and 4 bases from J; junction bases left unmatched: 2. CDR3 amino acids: CASSPTGADTQYF. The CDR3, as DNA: TGTGCCAGTAGTCCGACAGGGGCAGATACGCAGTATTTT. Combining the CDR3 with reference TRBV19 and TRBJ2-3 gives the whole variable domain DGGITQSPKYLFRKEGQNVTLSCEQNLNHDAMYWYRQDPGQGLRLIYYSQIVNDFQKGDIAEGYSVSREKKESFPLTVTSAQKNPTAFYLCASSPTGADTQYFGPGTRLTVL.